The 16 T cell receptor beta chains presented below share a single source sample, sequenced in a study of beta chain features in type 1 diabetes. Study-wide points: In every one of the four CD4+ subsets, TCRB CDR3s were moderately but significantly shorter in Type 1 diabetes patients.

Their antigen targets remain unknown. Sequencing targeted expressed TCRB transcripts, as all isolated RNA had been reverse transcribed. TCRdb's table, derived via immunoSEQ multiplex PCR, lists solely in-frame clones and lacks some. The sample records 500,000 to 850,000 clones, 11% to 15% being singletons. Sequencing was carried out using naive CD4+ T cells from blood. Source of these receptors: a man younger than 30 with type 1 diabetes.

This clone was seen repeatedly, ten times or more. The rearrangement uses TRBV28 and TRBJ2-1; 12 nucleotides align to TRBD2. V shed 5 bases and J 4 bases; nucleotides not matched to a gene: 9. The CDR3 spans 17 residues. Germline CDR1 MDHEN, CDR2 SYDVKM. CDR3 DNA: TGTGCCAGCAGTCTTTACCGGACTAGCGGGAAATACAATGAGCAGTTCTTC. It yields the protein CASSLYRTSGKYNEQFF.

This clone showed up just a few times. V is TRBV30 and J is TRBJ1-1, with D possibly matching TRBD1 (5 bases). The germline gives CDR1 GTSNPN, CDR2 SVGIG (reference sequence). Trimming removed 5 bases at V and 5 bases at J, with 15 bases between. The CDR3 runs to 13 residues. The CDR3 nucleotides are TGTGCCTGGGGTCCAGGGTGGGGAACTGAAGCTTTCTTT. Encoded protein: CAWGPGWGTEAFF.

This clone was observed a few times. The V and J genes are TRBV19 and TRBJ1-5; D is unclear. This CDR3 has 14 residues. The V and J ends lost 7 bases and 2 bases respectively, with 12 bases between them. From germline, CDR1 is LNHDA and CDR2 SQIVND (reference sequence). The CDR3 region has the DNA TGTGCCAGTACTCCCATATTCGGCAATCAGCCCCAGCATTTT. Encoded protein: CASTPIFGNQPQHF.

This clone came up a few times. The chain carries TRBV30 and TRBJ1-1; 8 positions match TRBD1. This CDR3 comprises 13 residues. Germline V gene lookup returns CDR1 GTSNPN and CDR2 SVGIG (reference sequence). V shed 1 base and J 5 bases; nucleotides not matched to a gene: 3. CDR3 in amino acids: CAWSETGGTEAFF. The DNA for the CDR3 is TGTGCCTGGAGTGAAACAGGGGGAACTGAAGCTTTCTTT.

V gene TRBV19 combines with J gene TRBJ1-1, with 7 positions matching TRBD1. CDR3 length: 14 residues. V trimming: 5 bases; J trimming: 4 bases; junction bases outside the gene matches: 7. Germline values: CDR1 LNHDA, CDR2 SQIVND (reference sequence). CDR3 amino acids: CASSRQGSTTEAFF. As DNA, the CDR3 is TGTGCCAGTAGTCGACAGGGTTCGACCACTGAAGCTTTCTTT.

The V and J genes are TRBV7-2 and TRBJ2-7; D remains unclear. Germline V gene data show CDR1 as SGHTA and CDR2 as FQGNSA. There are 13 residues in the CDR3. Between the trimmed V and J ends, which lost 1 base and 3 bases, there was a span of 7 bases. CDR3 residues: CASSLDYGYEQYF. The CDR3 DNA sequence: TGTGCCAGCAGCTTAGACTACGGCTACGAGCAGTACTTC.

The rearrangement links TRBV11-2 to TRBJ1-3; D is undetermined. The CDR3 has 12 amino acids. V lost 3 bases and J 4 bases, leaving 4 bases between the germline ends. Germline V CDR1 and CDR2: SGHAT, FQNNGV. For the CDR3, the DNA is TGTGCCAGCAGCTTCGGGGGAAACACCATATATTTT. The encoded protein is CASSFGGNTIYF.

This chain links TRBV14 with TRBJ1-2; D perhaps matches TRBD1 (5 bases). CDR1 and CDR2 from the germline V gene are SGHDN and FVKESK. Trimming removed 5 bases at V and 5 bases at J, with 9 bases between. The CDR3 has 12 amino acids. CDR3: CASSGKGYGYTF. The CDR3 DNA is TGTGCCAGCAGCGGGAAGGGGTATGGCTACACCTTC.

This clone appeared a few times. The genes are TRBV30 and TRBJ2-5, with 7 bases aligning to TRBD1. CDR1 and CDR2 from the germline V gene are GTSNPN and SVGIG (reference sequence). The CDR3 runs 14 residues. After removal of 3 bases from V and 5 bases from J, the junction contained 9 bases not matched to a gene. CDR3 nucleotide sequence: TGTGCCTGGAGCGCCATACGACAGGGTGAGACCCAGTACTTC. Its protein product is CAWSAIRQGETQYF.

V is TRBV14 and J is TRBJ2-3; no clear D. V was shortened by 1 base and J by 2 bases, with 16 bases between the two germline ends. Germline loops: CDR1 SGHDN, CDR2 FVKESK. The CDR3 contains 17 residues. CDR3 sequence reads: CASSQAIPLAYTDTQYF. CDR3 sequence (DNA): TGTGCCAGCAGCCAAGCCATCCCACTCGCTTACACAGATACGCAGTATTTT.

This chain connects TRBV9 to TRBJ2-7; 7 nucleotides align to TRBD1. The CDR3 sequence is 14 residues long. Germline V CDR1 and CDR2: SGDLS, YYNGEE. V trimming: 4 bases; J trimming: 3 bases; junction bases outside the gene matches: 7. CDR3 sequence: CASSLRTGDYEQYF. As DNA, the CDR3 is TGTGCCAGCAGCCTTCGGACAGGAGACTACGAGCAGTACTTC.

This clone was counted only a few times. The chain uses TRBV7-2 and TRBJ2-1, with 9 bases matching TRBD2. J lost 8 bases, V lost 3 bases, and 11 bases had no gene match. CDR3 length equals 16 residues. Looked up from germline, CDR1 is SGHTA and CDR2 is FQGNSA. The CDR3 is CASSFRSGLAYDEQFF. CDR3 DNA: TGTGCCAGCAGCTTCCGGTCCGGACTAGCGTACGATGAGCAGTTCTTC.

The V call is TRBV10-1, the J call TRBJ1-5, with a weak D call TRBD1 (5 bases). The CDR3 contains 13 residues. The V end lost 4 bases, the J end lost 5 bases, and 9 bases lay between the germline ends. Germline assignment: CDR1 WNHNN and CDR2 SYGVQD (reference sequence). CDR3 sequence (DNA): TGCGCCAGCAGTGTTCAGGGAGATCAGCCCCAGCATTTT. Residues: CASSVQGDQPQHF.

The sample holds a few counts of this clone. The V and J genes are TRBV6-1 and TRBJ2-3; D may correspond to TRBD1 or TRBD2 (5 bases each). The CDR3 is 14 amino acids. Germline CDR1 is MNHNS and CDR2 is SASEGT. The germline V and J ends were trimmed by 1 base and 1 base, with 6 bases remaining between them. CDR3 sequence: CASSEGGGTDTQYF. The DNA of the CDR3 is TGTGCCAGCAGTGAAGGAGGGGGCACAGATACGCAGTATTTT.

V usage is TRBV27 and J usage is TRBJ1-5, with 8 positions matching TRBD1. Germline CDR1 reads MNHEY; CDR2 reads SMNVEV (reference sequence). The CDR3 is made up of 14 amino acids. V dropped 7 bases and J dropped 6; count of bases not matched to a gene: 8. The CDR3 DNA follows: TGTGCCAGCATATCGGCAGGGGGCCTTCAGCCCCAGCATTTT. Amino acids: CASISAGGLQPQHF.

This clone was recorded a few times. The J gene is TRBJ1-2, the V gene TRBV9, with D unresolved. Per germline, CDR1 SGDLS and CDR2 YYNGEE. The V gene lost 2 bases and the J gene lost 6 bases, with 14 bases spanning the gap. This CDR3 is 14 amino acids long. Here the CDR3 DNA reads TGTGCCAGCAGCGTGGAAACCCCCCGGAATGGCTACACCTTC. Protein product: CASSVETPRNGYTF. The full variable domain, with the rest looked up from reference TRBV9 and TRBJ1-2, is DSGVTQTPKHLITATGQRVTLRCSPRSGDLSVYWYQQSLDQGLQFLIQYYNGEERAKGNILERFSAQQFPDLHSELNLSSLELGDSALYFCASSVETPRNGYTFGSGTRLTVV.